The rows below give T cell receptor beta chains drawn from one sample of a study of T-cell reconstitution after alpha-beta-depleted transplantation in children. One entry per CDR3 protein results from TCRdb running MiXCR on the PCR reads. Among roughly 400,000 distinct CDR3 sequences listed, roughly 22% were seen once. This specimen was PBMCs from the stem cell graft donor, taken from the stem cell graft. The receptor source for this set is a human donor who donated a stem cell graft to a child with acute myeloid leukemia. The CDR3 runs from the conserved cysteine through the conserved F or W. Fields, in order: V gene, J gene, clone size, D gene, CDR3 protein, CDR3 DNA. A D gene is named only where the DNA matches it firmly. A clone size is listed for some rows: how often the clone was seen (once, few, many), or a class if it is expanded.

TRBV7-2	TRBJ2-1	few	TRBD2	CASSLGLATSSYNEQFF	TGTGCCAGCAGCCTGGGACTAGCGACAAGCTCCTACAATGAGCAGTTCTTC
TRBV28	TRBJ2-7	many	NA	CASSKTIRTYEQYF	TGTGCCAGCAGCAAGACTATTCGAACCTACGAGCAGTACTTC
TRBV6-7	TRBJ1-5	NA	NA	CASSTTRDISNQPQHF	TGTGCCAGCAGTACGACCAGGGACATTAGCAATCAGCCCCAGCATTTT
TRBV4-3	TRBJ2-7	few	TRBD2	CASSHLGTSGYEQYF	TGCGCCAGCAGCCACCTAGGGACTAGTGGCTACGAGCAGTACTTC
TRBV4-3	TRBJ2-1	many	NA	CASSQRSANEQFF	TGCGCCAGCAGCCAACGAAGCGCAAATGAGCAGTTCTTC
TRBV29-1	TRBJ1-4	NA	NA	CSIPTGHNEKLFF	TGCAGCATTCCTACAGGGCACAATGAAAAACTGTTTTTT
TRBV5-1	TRBJ2-3	NA	NA	CASSLTPGSDTQYF	TGCGCCAGCAGCTTGACTCCGGGGTCAGATACGCAGTATTTT
TRBV12-3/TRBV12-4	TRBJ1-2	NA	NA	CASSLTLNYGYTF	TGTGCCAGCAGTTTGACACTTAACTATGGCTACACCTTC
TRBV28	TRBJ1-2	few	NA	CASSSGSNYGYTF	TGTGCCAGCTCGTCAGGTTCTAACTATGGCTACACCTTC
TRBV20-1	TRBJ2-5	many	NA	CSARGADLETQYF	TGCAGTGCTAGAGGGGCAGACCTAGAGACCCAGTACTTC
TRBV12-3/TRBV12-4	TRBJ1-5	many	TRBD1	CASSTHGQGPQHF	TGTGCCAGCAGTACTCATGGACAGGGGCCCCAGCATTTT
TRBV10-3	TRBJ2-7	many	TRBD2	CAITDGTSFPYEQYF	TGTGCCATCACCGACGGGACTAGTTTCCCCTACGAGCAGTACTTC
TRBV20-1	TRBJ2-3	many	TRBD2	CSARGGSSTDTQYF	TGCAGTGCTAGGGGCGGGAGCAGCACAGATACGCAGTATTTT
TRBV7-9	TRBJ2-1	few	NA	CASSRGTFYGGEQFF	TGTGCCAGCAGTCGCGGGACATTTTACGGCGGTGAGCAGTTCTTC
TRBV12-3/TRBV12-4	TRBJ1-5	few	NA	CASSLNGGAGNQPQHF	TGTGCCAGCAGTTTGAACGGGGGGGCTGGCAATCAGCCCCAGCATTTT
TRBV6-2/TRBV6-3	TRBJ2-7	NA	NA	CASSYPSEQYF	TGTGCCAGCAGTTATCCGAGCGAGCAGTACTTC
TRBV5-1	TRBJ1-1	NA	TRBD1	CASSLIGGENTEAFF	TGCGCCAGCAGCTTGATAGGGGGCGAGAACACTGAAGCTTTCTTT
TRBV20-1	TRBJ2-2	NA	NA	CSARNYMDPTNTGELFF	TGCAGTGCTAGGAACTACATGGATCCCACGAACACCGGGGAGCTGTTTTTT
TRBV10-3	TRBJ2-7	few	TRBD2	CAISEAGRAYNEQYF	TGTGCCATCAGTGAAGCCGGGAGGGCCTATAACGAGCAGTACTTC
TRBV4-1	TRBJ2-5	few	NA	CASSPNIWETQYF	TGCGCCAGCAGCCCAAACATCTGGGAGACCCAGTACTTC
TRBV10-3	TRBJ2-5	NA	NA	CAISERGQETQYF	TGTGCCATCAGTGAGCGGGGACAAGAGACCCAGTACTTC
TRBV5-1	TRBJ1-4	NA	NA	CASTADTTNEKLFF	TGCGCCAGCACCGCGGATACAACTAATGAAAAACTGTTTTTT
TRBV20-1	TRBJ2-4	NA	NA	CSARESEAKNIQYF	TGCAGTGCTAGAGAATCGGAAGCCAAAAACATTCAGTACTTC
TRBV28	TRBJ1-5	NA	TRBD1	CASSSNRGSQPQHF	TGTGCCAGCAGTTCAAACAGGGGTAGTCAGCCCCAGCATTTT
TRBV28	TRBJ1-6	NA	NA	CAGRRLNSPLHF	TGTGCCGGCAGGAGGCTCAATTCACCCCTCCACTTT
TRBV18	TRBJ1-1	NA	NA	CASSLQNTEAFF	TGTGCCAGCTCACTCCAGAACACTGAAGCTTTCTTT
TRBV27	TRBJ2-5	many	NA	CASSFSAASQETQYF	TGTGCCAGCAGTTTCTCGGCGGCCTCCCAAGAGACCCAGTACTTC
TRBV7-6	TRBJ1-1	NA	NA	CASSKGGGTNTEAFF	TGTGCCAGCAGCAAGGGGGGGGGGACGAACACTGAAGCTTTCTTT
TRBV10-2	TRBJ2-1	NA	TRBD2	CARRTSGRAYNEQFF	TGCGCCAGGCGAACTAGCGGGAGAGCCTACAATGAGCAGTTCTTC